One T cell receptor (beta chain) is described in this entry. Just one base apart from a much larger clone, this may be a read error. This entry comes from a study of OX40 agonist ivuxolimab in advanced cancers. The V gene's germline CDR1 is SGHDT and CDR2 YYEEEE. The CDR3 is 14 amino acids. Deletions cut 2 bases from V and 1 base from J, with 9 bases between. Assay used: immunoSEQ multiplex PCR; TCRdb lists only in-frame clones, some missing. The repertoire holds tens of thousands of clones, approximately 90% seen once, with roughly 2.1% in the top ten. The sample consisted of CD4+ or CD8+ T cells sorted from blood, taken in a trial of the OX40 agonist ivuxolimab. The clonotype comes from an adult with an advanced solid tumor such as melanoma, head and neck, liver or kidney cancer. This chain links TRBV5-6 with TRBJ2-5, with D perhaps being TRBD1 or TRBD2 (5 bases each). CDR3 DNA: TGTGCCAGCAGCTTCCGGGACGGCCAAGAGACCCAGTACTTC. Amino acids: CASSFRDGQETQYF.